The 23 T cell receptor beta chains below all came from one sample that was sequenced in a study of sequential checkpoint blockade in melanoma. Treatment specified: randomized to nivolumab then ipilimumab (arm A) or the reverse (arm B). Generated by immunoSEQ multiplex PCR, the TCRdb table keeps only in-frame clones and is missing some. The table lists about 3,600 clones, 30% to 35% of them singletons. The material sequenced was tumor tissue (inferred from file names), taken from a patient given nivolumab and ipilimumab in sequence. These receptor sequences come from a human donor with melanoma.

For the CDR3, the DNA is TGCGCCAGCAGCTTGTTTGACCTCCAAGTTGGAGCTTTCTTT. It translates to CASSLFDLQVGAFF. The rearrangement joins TRBV5-1 to TRBJ1-1; D not resolved. Between the trimmed V and J ends, which lost 1 base and 10 bases, there was a span of 17 bases. Looked up from germline, CDR1 is SGHRS and CDR2 is YFSETQ. The CDR3 is made up of 14 amino acids. Full variable domain (missing parts from reference TRBV5-1 and TRBJ1-1): KAGVTQTPRYLIKTRGQQVTLSCSPISGHRSVSWYQQTPGQGLQFLFEYFSETQRNKGNFPGRFSGRQFSNSRSEMNVSTLELGDSALYLCASSLFDLQVGAFFGQGTRLTVV.

The J gene is TRBJ1-1, the V gene TRBV29-1; no firm D call. This CDR3 comprises 14 residues. Germline loops: CDR1 SQVTM, CDR2 ANQGSEA. Trimming left V 0 bases short and J 1 base short, with 9 bases between. DNA of the CDR3: TGCAGCGTTGAAGATATGCGGGGGAACACTGAAGCTTTCTTT. This encodes CSVEDMRGNTEAFF.

This clone was observed a few times. This sequence joins TRBV6-8 and TRBJ1-4; maybe TRBD1 (5 bases). Germline-derived CDR1 and CDR2 are MNHGY and SAAAGT. The CDR3 is made up of 13 amino acids. Between the trimmed V and J ends, which lost 8 bases and 3 bases, there was a span of 10 bases. The CDR3 sequence: CASRGRSNEKLFF. CDR3 coding DNA: TGTGCCAGCCGGGGCAGGTCTAATGAAAAACTGTTTTTT.

The chain joins TRBV4-1 to TRBJ2-4, with D unclear. This CDR3 comprises 14 residues. Germline V gene sequence: CDR1 MGHRA, CDR2 YSYEKL. Deletions cut 0 bases from V and 9 bases from J, with 12 bases between. In DNA, the CDR3 is TGCGCCAGCAGCCAAGACGGGCCAGTACCCATTCAGTACTTC. Protein product: CASSQDGPVPIQYF.

This clone was seen a handful of times. The V gene is TRBV23-1, the J gene TRBJ2-4, with D uncertain. TRBV23-1 carries the ORF label, with uncertain function. The V end was cut by 4 bases, the J end by 3 bases, with 19 bases between. The CDR3 loop spans 17 amino acids. The CDR3 DNA is TGCGCCAGCAGTCGCCCCTGTGTGACGCCGAACAAAAACATTCAGTACTTC. Translated: CASSRPCVTPNKNIQYF.

The chain is built from TRBV19 and TRBJ2-3, with D tentatively TRBD2 (6 bases). The germline gives CDR1 LNHDA, CDR2 SQIVND (reference sequence). Trimming removed 5 bases from V and 2 bases from J, with 8 bases in between. The CDR3 totals 13 residues. The CDR3 sequence: CASSGGITDTQYF. CDR3 coding DNA: TGTGCCAGTAGTGGCGGGATCACAGATACGCAGTATTTT.

This clone is medium-sized. The CDR3 DNA reads TGTGCCAGCAGTTACGGGACAGGGAGGGGAGAGCAGTACTTC. Amino acids: CASSYGTGRGEQYF. The chain couples TRBV6-8 to TRBJ2-7, with 9 bases fitting TRBD1. The J segment lost 7 bases and the V segment lost 2 bases, leaving 6 bases of the junction unmatched. The CDR3 extends over 14 amino acids. The germline gives CDR1 MNHGY, CDR2 SAAAGT.

As regards this clone: The junction departs from the called germline gene at one end, perhaps through a read error. The chain has TRBV27 and TRBJ2-3; 11 positions match TRBD2. The CDR3 sequence is 17 residues long. CDR1 MNHEY and CDR2 SMNVEV come from the germline V gene (reference sequence). The CDR3 nucleotides read TGTGCCACCAGTGATTTTTGGACTAGCGGGAGCACAGATACGCAGTATTTT. It yields the protein CATSDFWTSGSTDTQYF.

This chain joins TRBV10-3 and TRBJ2-5; tentatively, D is TRBD2 (5 bases). The CDR3 is made up of 13 amino acids. Germline CDR1 ENHRY, CDR2 SYGVKD. The V gene lost 0 bases and the J gene lost 4 bases, with 6 bases spanning the gap. CDR3: CAISESGVETQYF. Here the CDR3 DNA reads TGTGCCATCAGTGAGTCGGGAGTAGAGACCCAGTACTTC.

This clone was found a few times. The genes are TRBV7-6 and TRBJ1-5, with unresolved D. V lost 3 bases and J lost 0, with 15 bases in between. Germline V gene data show CDR1 as SGHVS and CDR2 as FNYEAQ. The CDR3 has 17 residues. The CDR3 sequence: CASSLGPGGTSNQPQHF. CDR3 sequence (DNA): TGTGCCAGCAGCTTGGGCCCTGGAGGAACTAGCAATCAGCCCCAGCATTTT.

This clone came up a few times. The chain uses TRBV11-3 and TRBJ1-2; TRBD1 matches 10 bases. Germline values: CDR1 SGHNT, CDR2 YENEEA. With 5 bases clipped from V and 6 bases from J, the junction kept 6 bases outside the gene matches. The CDR3 contains 14 residues. For the CDR3, the DNA is TGTGCCAGCAGCACTGACAGGGGGCCGCATGGCTACACCTTC. Translation gives CASSTDRGPHGYTF.

This chain joins TRBV19 and TRBJ2-2, with D perhaps TRBD1 (6 bases). V was cut by 6 bases and J by 7 bases, with 15 bases left in between. CDR3 size: 14 residues. Germline lookup yields CDR1 LNHDA and CDR2 SQIVND (reference sequence). The CDR3 coding sequence is TGTGCCAGTAGGGACAGACCCCTCAACGGGGAGCTGTTTTTT. This gives the protein CASRDRPLNGELFF.

This clone ranks as medium-sized (0.01 to 0.1%). The chain employs TRBV11-3 and TRBJ2-3; 12 bases align to TRBD2. Unmatched junction bases numbered 5, after V lost 5 bases and J lost 5 bases. Germline V gene sequence: CDR1 SGHNT, CDR2 YENEEA. This CDR3 is 15 amino acids long. The DNA for the CDR3 is TGTGCCAGCAGCCCCGGACTAGCGGGACGAGATACGCAGTATTTT. The encoded protein is CASSPGLAGRDTQYF.

This clone was picked up a small number of times. V is TRBV15 and J is TRBJ2-2; D not resolved. The CDR3 is 16 residues long. Germline V gene lookup returns CDR1 LNHNV and CDR2 YYDKDF (reference sequence). Trimming cost V 5 bases and J 7 bases, with 20 bases left between them. CDR3 region: CATSFLLSAMNGELFF. The CDR3, as DNA: TGTGCCACCAGCTTTTTGTTAAGTGCGATGAACGGGGAGCTGTTTTTT.

This clone was counted a few times. V is TRBV5-1 and J is TRBJ1-3; D ambiguous. Trimming stripped 1 base from V and 0 bases from J, with 5 bases between. The germline CDR1 and CDR2 sequences are SGHRS and YFSETQ. The CDR3 is 14 residues long. CDR3 in amino acids: CASSLRSSGNTIYF. CDR3 sequence (DNA): TGCGCCAGCAGCTTGCGGAGCTCTGGAAACACCATATATTTT.

This clone has more than one count but fewer than ten. The chain uses TRBV28 and TRBJ2-5; 7 bases match TRBD2. Unmatched junction bases numbered 5, after V lost 5 bases and J lost 5 bases. Germline CDR1 is MDHEN and CDR2 is SYDVKM. The CDR3 has 13 amino acids. Written as DNA, the CDR3 is TGTGCCAGCAGTCCCTGGCGGGGGGAGACCCAGTACTTC. Amino acids: CASSPWRGETQYF.

This chain joins TRBV9 and TRBJ2-3; 10 nucleotides line up with TRBD2. The germline V gene encodes CDR1 SGDLS and CDR2 YYNGEE. The junction had 12 bases not matched to a gene; V was cut back by 3 bases and J by 2 bases. The CDR3 loop spans 18 amino acids. CDR3 bases: TGTGCCAGCAGCGCCGGAATAGCGGGAGGTGGATACACAGATACGCAGTATTTT. Its protein product is CASSAGIAGGGYTDTQYF.

The V call is TRBV19, the J call TRBJ2-2; D is unresolved. The CDR3 has 15 amino acids. CDR1 is LNHDA and CDR2 is SQIVND in the germline V gene (reference sequence). The V and J ends lost 3 bases and 1 base respectively, with 9 bases between them. CDR3 region: CASSIQAQNTGELFF. CDR3 DNA sequence: TGTGCCAGTAGTATCCAAGCCCAGAACACCGGGGAGCTGTTTTTT.

This clone has only a few counts. J is TRBJ1-4 and V is TRBV6-8, with D possibly TRBD1 on 6 matching bases. CDR1 is MNHGY and CDR2 is SAAAGT in the germline V gene. The CDR3 has 15 residues. The germline V and J ends were trimmed by 6 bases and 0 bases, with 11 bases remaining between them. The DNA for the CDR3 is TGTGCCAGCAGCTTTACAGGGACAACTAATGAAAAACTGTTTTTT. Its protein is CASSFTGTTNEKLFF.

This clone was seen more than once but under ten times. This sequence joins TRBV19 and TRBJ1-4; TRBD1 might be the D (5 bases). The CDR3 has 17 amino acids. Trimming stripped 3 bases from V and 4 bases from J, with 18 bases between. Per the germline V gene, CDR1 is LNHDA and CDR2 is SQIVND (reference sequence). The DNA of the CDR3 is TGTGCCAGTAGTATCCCCTTAAGAGGGACCGTTAATGAAAAACTGTTTTTT. It specifies CASSIPLRGTVNEKLFF.

The rearrangement uses TRBV28 and TRBJ2-7, with a possible D match to TRBD2 (5 bases). There are 16 residues in the CDR3. V was pared by 6 bases and J by 1 base, with 19 bases between. CDR1 is MDHEN and CDR2 is SYDVKM in the germline V gene. CDR3 sequence: CASSLHRRTLSYEQYF. CDR3 in DNA: TGTGCCAGCAGCCTTCACCGGAGGACGCTTTCCTACGAGCAGTACTTC.

This clone has a handful of counts. The chain joins TRBV28 to TRBJ1-1; D is perhaps TRBD1 (6 bases). CDR3 length: 14 residues. Trimming shortened V by 7 bases and J by 5 bases, and 17 bases separated the two germline ends. Germline lookup yields CDR1 MDHEN and CDR2 SYDVKM. The chain's CDR3 is CASIPRGRWTEAFF. The CDR3 bases are TGTGCCAGCATCCCCAGGGGCAGGTGGACTGAAGCTTTCTTT.

This clone has more than one count but fewer than ten. CDR3: CASSLEGTRGTEAFF. CDR3 DNA: TGTGCCAGCAGCTTAGAAGGGACACGAGGGACTGAAGCTTTCTTT. This chain uses TRBV11-3 with TRBJ1-1, with a tentative D call TRBD1 (6 bases). V was clipped by 0 bases and J by 5 bases, with 13 bases between them. The CDR3 has 15 amino acids. The germline V gene has CDR1 SGHNT and CDR2 YENEEA.